This T cell receptor beta chain was observed in a study of shared clonotypes between healthy human individuals. Every one of the donors was a Caucasian adult that lived in Nashville, Tennessee. Method: immunoSEQ multiplex PCR; TCRdb's copy keeps in-frame clones and lacks some. The sample has about 470,000 clones, about 76% seen once. The source of this sequence is a woman in her thirties or forties in good health. Some clones in this sample may be carry-over from other donors' samples. The sequenced material came from PBMCs.

The CDR3 region has the DNA TGTGCCAGCAGTGAAGACCGTGGTGAAAAACTGTTTTTT. This sequence encodes CASSEDRGEKLFF. This chain uses TRBV7-8 with TRBJ1-4; D ambiguous. This CDR3 comprises 13 residues. From germline, CDR1 is SGHVS and CDR2 FQNEAQ. Deletions cut 6 bases from V and 7 bases from J, with 12 bases between.